This T cell receptor beta chain originates from a study of CD4+ T cells in melanoma. The CDR3 runs to 15 residues. J was trimmed by 0 bases and V by 5 bases; bases with no gene match: 3. CDR1 and CDR2 from the germline V gene are MNHEY and SVGAGI. A note on this clone: Its matching antigen is unknown.

Some clones are missing from TCRdb's copy, which holds only in-frame ones; the method was immunoSEQ multiplex PCR. The data hold approximately 14,000 clones, with more than 55% observed a single time. Notes on the study in general: A reported correlation linked neoantigen-specific CD4+ T cells to CD8+, macrophage and B cell function. Diverse differentiation states were reported for melanoma neoantigen-specific CD4+ T cells.

Sequencing input: cells from a culture (not recorded whether cultured in vitro). The genes are TRBV6-5 and TRBJ2-2, with 7 bases matching TRBD2. This TCR was sampled from a human donor with melanoma. CDR3: CASSLGTTNTGELFF. In DNA, the CDR3 is TGTGCCAGCAGTCTCGGGACTACGAACACCGGGGAGCTGTTTTTT.